Listed here are 7 T cell receptor beta chains from one sample, sequenced in a study of T cell repertoires in cytomegalovirus infection. TCRdb passed the reads through MiXCR, listing each CDR3 protein once. The sample has about 450,000 distinct CDR3 sequences; 31% are singletons. Material: PBMCs. The source is a human donor in good health (CMV status not recorded). Some clones in this sample may be carry-over from other donors' samples.

This clonotype has ten or more counts. The CDR3 nucleotides are TGTGCCAGCAGCTTAAAGTACAGGGGGCAAGAAGCTTTCTTT. It translates to CASSLKYRGQEAFF. The chain couples TRBV7-2 to TRBJ1-1, with 9 bases matching TRBD1. Germline CDR1 reads SGHTA; CDR2 reads FQGNSA. Trimming took 2 bases from V and 8 from J; bases not matched to a gene: 6. The CDR3 totals 14 residues.

This chain joins TRBV5-4 and TRBJ1-1, with TRBD1 identical over 7 bases. The germline CDR1 and CDR2 sequences are SGHNT and YYREEE (reference sequence). The V segment lost 4 bases and the J segment 5 bases; nucleotides outside the gene matches: 8. The CDR3 extends over 14 amino acids. The CDR3 reads CASSTQGIRTEAFF. CDR3 DNA sequence: TGTGCCAGCAGCACACAGGGGATAAGGACTGAAGCTTTCTTT.

This clonotype occurred a few times. The chain links TRBV6-1 to TRBJ1-5; 9 nucleotides match TRBD1. The germline gives CDR1 MNHNS, CDR2 SASEGT. The CDR3 loop spans 15 amino acids. V lost 5 bases and J lost 5; bases outside the gene matches: 7. The CDR3 reads CASSRTGGRDQPQHF. The DNA for the CDR3 is TGTGCCAGCAGTAGAACAGGGGGCCGGGATCAGCCCCAGCATTTT.

This clonotype was found a few times. The chain is built from TRBV11-2 and TRBJ2-7; TRBD2 matches at 8 bases. Losses at the gene ends were 0 bases for V and 5 bases for J; bases not matched to a gene: 12. Germline V gene data show CDR1 as SGHAT and CDR2 as FQNNGV. The CDR3 is 17 amino acids. CDR3 sequence (DNA): TGTGCCAGCAGCTTAGATAACTCGGCGGGGGGCCCGGACGAGCAGTACTTC. Residues: CASSLDNSAGGPDEQYF.

With respect to this clonotype: The germline gene is not matched at one end of the junction; a read error may be the cause. The chain employs TRBV5-6 and TRBJ2-4; TRBD2 aligns across 12 bases. This CDR3 region has 17 residues. Germline values: CDR1 SGHDT, CDR2 YYEEEE. CDR3 DNA: TGTGCCAGCAGCTTGGGGACTAGCGGGGCCGCCAAAAACATTAAGTACTTC. Its translation is CASSLGTSGAAKNIKYF.

The CDR3 DNA reads TGTGCCAGCAGCTTGGAGGGGGCGACCGGAAACACCATATATTTT. Amino acids: CASSLEGATGNTIYF. The rearrangement uses TRBV7-9 and TRBJ1-3, with 7 nucleotides matching TRBD1. This CDR3 spans 15 amino acids. J was trimmed by 4 bases and V by 3 bases; bases with no gene match: 6. In germline, CDR1 is SEHNR, CDR2 FQNEAQ (reference sequence).

This clonotype came up a few times. The J gene is TRBJ2-2, the V gene TRBV7-6; 9 bases agree with TRBD1. After removal of 1 base from V and 6 bases from J, the junction contained 0 bases not matched to a gene. The germline V gene encodes CDR1 SGHVS and CDR2 FNYEAQ. The CDR3 spans 14 residues. For the CDR3, the DNA is TGTGCCAGCAGCTTAGACAGGGGGCCCGGGGAGCTGTTTTTT. Protein: CASSLDRGPGELFF.